Below are 29 T cell receptor beta chains sequenced from a single sample in a study of human T cells and chemical hapten exposure. One entry per CDR3 protein, called by TCRdb with MiXCR from the 5' RACE reads. The sample lists over 70,000 distinct CDR3 sequences, approximately 16% seen once, with around 6.8% in the top ten. The authors' total RNA extraction used unfractionated whole blood. The receptors were gathered from a female donor in good health.

In its sample, this clonotype was seen a few times. This rearrangement joins TRBV18 to TRBJ1-5; a weak D match, TRBD1 (5 bases). This CDR3 spans 15 amino acids. V lost 5 bases, J lost 0 bases, and 11 bases lay in between. Per the germline V gene, CDR1 is KGHSH and CDR2 is LQKENI. The CDR3 DNA reads as TGTGCCAGCTCAGCGGGGGGGAATAGCAATCAGCCCCAGCATTTT. Protein: CASSAGGNSNQPQHF.

This clonotype came up a few times. The genes are TRBV3-1 and TRBJ2-3, with D unresolved. V lost 0 bases, J lost 4 bases, and 5 bases lay in between. This CDR3 is built from 13 residues. Germline values: CDR1 LGHDT, CDR2 YNNKEL (reference sequence). DNA for the CDR3: TGTGCCAGCAGCCAAGATGAAGCAGATACGCAGTATTTT. Its translation is CASSQDEADTQYF.

This chain joins TRBV6-5 and TRBJ2-2, with 9 bases lining up with TRBD1. V trimming: 6 bases; J trimming: 5 bases; junction bases outside the gene matches: 7. CDR3 length: 15 amino acids. Germline-derived CDR1 and CDR2 are MNHEY and SVGAGI. The CDR3, as DNA: TGTGCCAGCAGCCGCGGACAGGGGAAAACCGGGGAGCTGTTTTTT. Translation gives CASSRGQGKTGELFF.

This clonotype occurred a few times. The chain couples TRBV6-4 to TRBJ1-1; D is possibly TRBD1 (5 bases). Germline lookup yields CDR1 MRHNA and CDR2 SNTAGT. V was shortened by 7 bases and J by 8 bases, with 14 bases between the two germline ends. CDR3 length equals 12 residues. The CDR3 region has the DNA TGTGCCAGCACACGACAGCACCTAGAAGCTTTCTTT. It specifies CASTRQHLEAFF.

This clonotype was counted only a few times. The chain has TRBV28 and TRBJ1-1, with TRBD1 identical over 11 bases. After removal of 7 bases from V and 6 bases from J, the junction contained 7 bases not matched to a gene. Germline CDR1 and CDR2: MDHEN and SYDVKM. The length of the CDR3 is 14 residues. Here the CDR3 reads CASTLLGQGAEAFF. CDR3 nucleotide sequence: TGTGCCAGCACCCTCTTGGGACAGGGGGCTGAAGCTTTCTTT.

A remark on this clonotype: One end of the junction varies from germline; a read error may be responsible. The CDR3 region is CASSFTTQGALDF. In nucleotides, the CDR3 is TGTGCCAGCAGCTTCACTACACAGGGGGCCTTGGACTTC. The gene calls are TRBV7-2 and TRBJ2-4, with TRBD1 matching 9 bases. This CDR3 spans 13 amino acids. Germline V lookup: CDR1 SGHTA, CDR2 FQGNSA.

The chain couples TRBV30 to TRBJ2-7; possibly TRBD1 for D (6 bases). Germline CDR1 GTSNPN, CDR2 SVGIG (reference sequence). The CDR3 has 13 residues. V gave up 7 bases and J gave up 0 bases, with 13 bases separating them. The CDR3 coding sequence is TGTGCCTTTGGGCCAGGGGACTCCTACGAGCAGTACTTC. Its protein is CAFGPGDSYEQYF.

This clonotype was observed a handful of times. This chain joins TRBV20-1 and TRBJ1-5; the match to TRBD1 covers 7 bases. Unmatched junction bases numbered 20, after V lost 6 bases and J lost 3 bases. The germline V gene encodes CDR1 DFQATT and CDR2 SNEGSKA (reference sequence). The CDR3 is made up of 18 amino acids. CDR3 nucleotide sequence: TGCAGTGCGAGGGGGGGTACAGGGGAGTTCAGGAACAATCAGCCCCAGCATTTT. Amino acid sequence: CSARGGTGEFRNNQPQHF.

This clonotype showed up just a few times. This chain links TRBV12-3 or TRBV12-4 with TRBJ2-5; tentatively, D is TRBD2 (5 bases). V lost 3 bases, J lost 5 bases, and 10 bases lay in between. This CDR3 spans 13 amino acids. The CDR3 nucleotides are TGTGCCAGCAGTTTGAAACGGAGGGAGACCCAGTACTTC. Protein product: CASSLKRRETQYF.

This clonotype was seen at least ten times. The rearrangement uses TRBV12-3 or TRBV12-4 and TRBJ1-2, with D uncertain. The CDR3 consists of 15 residues. Trimming took off 2 bases at V and 5 bases at J, with 15 bases between the two ends. CDR3 region: CASSLYPAETYGYTF. CDR3 DNA: TGTGCCAGCAGTTTATACCCGGCGGAGACTTATGGCTACACCTTC.

This chain uses TRBV10-3 with TRBJ2-1; 7 bases map to TRBD2. The V gene's germline CDR1 is ENHRY and CDR2 SYGVKD. The trim removed 4 bases at V and 0 bases at J, leaving 3 bases unmatched. The CDR3 is made up of 15 amino acids. The CDR3 sequence: CAISVGGSSYNEQFF. CDR3 sequence (DNA): TGTGCCATCAGTGTAGGCGGGAGCTCCTACAATGAGCAGTTCTTC.

The chain uses TRBV6-5 and TRBJ2-3; possibly TRBD1 for D (6 bases). The V gene lost 6 bases and the J gene lost 0 bases, with 16 bases spanning the gap. This CDR3 region has 16 residues. Germline assignment: CDR1 MNHEY and CDR2 SVGAGI. CDR3: CASRRTGSSSTDTQYF. In DNA form, the CDR3 reads TGTGCCAGCAGGCGAACAGGGAGCTCTAGCACAGATACGCAGTATTTT.

This clonotype has a handful of counts. This chain connects TRBV4-1 to TRBJ2-1, with D uncertain. Germline CDR1 MGHRA, CDR2 YSYEKL. The CDR3 is made up of 17 amino acids. V lost 2 bases to trimming and J lost 1 base, with 15 bases between them. The CDR3 nucleotides read TGCGCCAGCAGCCAAAGCCCAGCAGCAGGATCCTACAATGAGCAGTTCTTC. Its protein is CASSQSPAAGSYNEQFF.

This clonotype has just a few counts. V usage is TRBV7-2 and J usage is TRBJ2-7, with TRBD2 identical over 8 bases. The germline V gene encodes CDR1 SGHTA and CDR2 FQGNSA. Germline trimming cut 3 bases from V and 6 bases from J; bases unmatched to any gene: 13. This CDR3 has 16 residues. The CDR3 is CASSLVGGTSPSEQYF. In nucleotides, the CDR3 is TGTGCCAGCAGCTTGGTAGGCGGGACTAGTCCCTCCGAGCAGTACTTC.

The chain is built from TRBV13 and TRBJ2-2; TRBD1 is a possible D gene (5 bases). Germline loops: CDR1 PRHDT, CDR2 FYEKMQ (reference sequence). Trimming pared 8 bases from V and 6 bases from J, leaving 13 bases between. The CDR3 length is 13 residues. The CDR3 DNA reads TGTGCCAGCTCCTCTGCCAGGGCCGGGGAGCTGTTTTTT. This encodes CASSSARAGELFF. Combining the CDR3 with reference TRBV13 and TRBJ2-2 gives the whole variable domain AAGVIQSPRHLIKEKRETATLKCYPIPRHDTVYWYQQGPGQDPQFLISFYEKMQSDKGSIPDRFSAQQFSDYHSELNMSSLELGDSALYFCASSSARAGELFFGEGSRLTVL.

This clonotype has a count of ten or more. The chain links TRBV7-9 to TRBJ1-1; TRBD1 might be the D (5 bases). V was pared by 2 bases and J by 1 base, with 5 bases between. The germline CDR1 and CDR2 sequences are SEHNR and FQNEAQ (reference sequence). This CDR3 has 13 residues. CDR3 DNA: TGTGCCAGCAGCTTACAGGGGAACACTGAAGCTTTCTTT. This codes for CASSLQGNTEAFF.

This rearrangement joins TRBV7-2 to TRBJ2-1, with D hard to call. Trimming took off 5 bases at V and 5 bases at J, with 19 bases between the two ends. The CDR3 covers 16 residues. CDR1 is SGHTA, CDR2 FQGNSA, per germline. CDR3 in DNA: TGTGCCAGCAGCGGTTTTCGATTGGCAGTCAACAATGAGCAGTTCTTC. Translating it yields CASSGFRLAVNNEQFF.

This rearrangement joins TRBV5-5 to TRBJ1-1; 7 nucleotides line up with TRBD1. The CDR3 consists of 15 residues. V was clipped by 4 bases and J by 3 bases; unmatched bases: 9. Per germline, CDR1 SGHKS and CDR2 YYEKEE (reference sequence). CDR3: CASSLQGVWDTEAFF. The CDR3 nucleotides read TGTGCCAGCAGCCTCCAGGGGGTCTGGGACACTGAAGCTTTCTTT.

The rearrangement joins TRBV5-8 to TRBJ2-1; 9 nucleotides match TRBD1. The germline gives CDR1 SGHTS, CDR2 YDEGEE. The CDR3 loop spans 15 amino acids. Germline trimming cut 1 base from V and 8 bases from J; bases unmatched to any gene: 7. The CDR3 spells CASSLRGQGFDEQFF. DNA for the CDR3: TGTGCCAGCAGCTTGAGGGGACAGGGATTCGATGAGCAGTTCTTC.

This clonotype showed up just a few times. The V gene is TRBV7-2, the J gene TRBJ2-5; TRBD2 matches 7 bases. CDR1 SGHTA and CDR2 FQGNSA come from the germline V gene. The ends lost 2 bases at V and 1 base at J; junction bases unmatched: 4. This CDR3 contains 15 residues. The CDR3 reads CASSLLSGAQETQYF. The CDR3 DNA follows: TGTGCCAGCAGCTTATTGAGCGGGGCCCAAGAGACCCAGTACTTC.

This clonotype appeared a few times. The gene calls are TRBV28 and TRBJ1-2; D is unresolved. CDR1 and CDR2 from the germline V gene are MDHEN and SYDVKM. Trimming cost V 6 bases and J 8 bases, with 7 bases left between them. CDR3 length equals 10 residues. The CDR3 loop is CASSYDGYTF. Here the CDR3 DNA reads TGTGCCAGCAGCTATGACGGCTACACCTTC.

This clonotype was seen a handful of times. The V gene is TRBV27, the J gene TRBJ1-4; 9 bases line up with TRBD1. V gave up 5 bases and J gave up 7 bases; unmatched junction bases: 8. From germline, CDR1 is MNHEY and CDR2 SMNVEV (reference sequence). The CDR3 extends over 15 amino acids. DNA of the CDR3: TGTGCCAGCAGTCCCGGACAGGGGCGGATTGAAAAACTGTTTTTT. This encodes CASSPGQGRIEKLFF.

This clonotype has just a few counts. The V gene is TRBV7-2, the J gene TRBJ2-3; D is undetermined. CDR3 length equals 12 residues. V was pared by 7 bases and J by 2 bases, with 7 bases between. CDR1 SGHTA and CDR2 FQGNSA come from the germline V gene. The CDR3 loop reads CASKTDTDTQYF. In DNA, the CDR3 is TGTGCCAGCAAGACCGACACAGATACGCAGTATTTT.

There are a few counts of this clonotype. The chain joins TRBV5-5 to TRBJ2-7, with TRBD1 matching 8 bases. V was pared by 4 bases and J by 2 bases, with 5 bases of the junction left unmatched. The length of the CDR3 is 14 residues. Looked up from germline, CDR1 is SGHKS and CDR2 is YYEKEE (reference sequence). The DNA for the CDR3 is TGTGCCAGCAGCCCGGGACAGGAACCCTACGAGCAGTACTTC. Protein: CASSPGQEPYEQYF.

The V gene is TRBV7-2, the J gene TRBJ1-2, with a weak D call TRBD1 (6 bases). V was cut by 0 bases and J by 4 bases, with 9 bases left in between. This CDR3 spans 14 amino acids. The germline V gene has CDR1 SGHTA and CDR2 FQGNSA. CDR3 nucleotide sequence: TGTGCCAGCAGCTTAGCGGGACAATTCTATGGCTACACCTTC. This sequence encodes CASSLAGQFYGYTF. The variable domain in full, with the rest retrieved from reference TRBV7-2 and TRBJ1-2, is GAGVSQSPSNKVTEKGKDVELRCDPISGHTALYWYRQSLGQGLEFLIYFQGNSAPDKSGLPSDRFSAERTGGSVSTLTIQRTQQEDSAVYLCASSLAGQFYGYTFGSGTRLTVV.

This clonotype has a single count. This chain uses TRBV14 with TRBJ2-3; no definite D call. The end of the DNA aligns better with TRBJ1-5, so the J call may be wrong. The germline V gene encodes CDR1 SGHDN and CDR2 FVKESK. This CDR3 comprises 15 residues. In DNA form, the CDR3 reads TGTGCCAGCAGCCAAGTCGGGATTAGCACAGATACGCAGCATTTT. This codes for CASSQVGISTDTQHF.

As for this clonotype: This may arise from a read error, as a much more abundant clone is one base away. The chain combines TRBV28 with TRBJ1-5; D gene unclear. Germline V gives CDR1 MDHEN, CDR2 SYDVKM. V lost 7 bases, J lost 1 base, and 5 bases lay in between. This CDR3 comprises 12 residues. The CDR3 here is CASTASNQPQHF. The CDR3 DNA reads TGTGCCAGCACCGCAAGCAATCAGCCCCAGCATTTT.

The chain joins TRBV6-5 to TRBJ1-6; maybe TRBD1 (5 bases). Germline V lookup: CDR1 MNHEY, CDR2 SVGAGI. The V end lost 6 bases, the J end lost 8 bases, and 14 bases lay between the germline ends. The CDR3 covers 14 residues. CDR3 sequence reads: CASRAADNYSPLHF. The CDR3 DNA reads as TGTGCCAGCAGAGCCGCGGACAATTATTCACCCCTCCACTTT.

This clonotype turned up a few times. The chain uses TRBV20-1 and TRBJ2-7; D ambiguous. CDR1 and CDR2 from the germline V gene are DFQATT and SNEGSKA (reference sequence). V lost 3 bases, J lost 5 bases, and 14 bases lay in between. The CDR3 length is 13 residues. The DNA of the CDR3 is TGCAGTGCTAGGGGCGGCCCAATAGACGAGCAGTACTTC. Amino acid sequence: CSARGGPIDEQYF.